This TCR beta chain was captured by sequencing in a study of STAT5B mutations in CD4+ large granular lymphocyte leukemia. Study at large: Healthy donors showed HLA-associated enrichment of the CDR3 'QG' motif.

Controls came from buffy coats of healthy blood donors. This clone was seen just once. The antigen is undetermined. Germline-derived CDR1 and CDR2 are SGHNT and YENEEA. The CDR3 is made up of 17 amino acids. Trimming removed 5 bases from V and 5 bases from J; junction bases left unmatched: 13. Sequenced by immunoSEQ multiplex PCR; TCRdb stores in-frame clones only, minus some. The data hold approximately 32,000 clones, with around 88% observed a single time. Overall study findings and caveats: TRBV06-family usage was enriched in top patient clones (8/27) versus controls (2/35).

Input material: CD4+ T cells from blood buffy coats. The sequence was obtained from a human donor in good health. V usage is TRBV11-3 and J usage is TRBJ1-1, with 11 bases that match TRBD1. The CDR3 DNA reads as TGTGCCAGCAGCCCCCCCGGTGGGACAGGGGGTAGTACTGAAGCTTTCTTT. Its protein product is CASSPPGGTGGSTEAFF.